Sequencing of this T cell receptor (beta chain) was carried out in a study of yellow fever vaccine responses in identical twins. Points from the study as a whole: After vaccination, twins' T cell response reportedly seemed partly convergent, partly personalized.

V lost 9 bases, J lost 0 bases, and 19 bases lay in between. Germline assignment: CDR1 LNHNV and CDR2 YYDKDF (reference sequence). The CDR3 is 16 residues long. This clonotype was seen a few times. The antigen is not known. MiXCR, run by TCRdb on the RT-PCR reads, gives a single entry per CDR3 protein. The data contain 3,500 to 5,000 distinct CDR3 sequences, 85% of them singletons. The rearrangement uses TRBV15 and TRBJ2-3; a possible D gene is TRBD2 (5 bases). The source of this sequence is a woman in her late teens or twenties who received the yellow fever vaccine. The sequencing used T cells from blood (PBMCs), unsorted or a sorted subset (not recorded which), collected before or after yellow fever vaccination (not recorded which). This CDR3 reads CATSQRRGPSTDTQYF. CDR3 coding DNA: TGTGCCACTTCACAGCGCCGGGGTCCCAGCACAGATACGCAGTATTTT.